This TCR beta chain was documented in a study of T cell responses to AZD1222 COVID-19 vaccine. Whole-study results and caveats: As reported, nearly half of all spike-specific TCRs target variant regions that are unmutated. None of the repertoires were sampled until the peak T cell response had passed. Spike-wide coverage was observed for vaccine-associated CD4 TCRs, with dominant responses at 160-218 and 743-854.

As for this clone: The antigen remains unidentified.

Profiling relied on immunoSEQ multiplex PCR, and the TCRdb table lists in-frame clones only, not all of them. This table holds about 140,000 clones, 80% to 95% found once. The CDR3 runs 14 residues. Trimming took off 2 bases at V and 0 bases at J, with 7 bases between the two ends. Germline loops: CDR1 LGHDT, CDR2 YNNKEL (reference sequence). The sequencing here drew on peripheral blood, taken 28 days after the second AZD1222 dose. V gene TRBV3-1 (or the pseudogene TRBV3-2) combines with J gene TRBJ1-1, with D unclear. This clonotype was obtained from an adult who received the AZD1222 COVID-19 vaccine. In nucleotides, the CDR3 is TGTGCCAGCAGCCAATACTTCCTGAACACTGAAGCTTTCTTT. Translated: CASSQYFLNTEAFF.